Listed below are T cell receptor beta chains from one sample, sequenced in a study of blood T cell repertoires in COVID-19. Profiling relied on immunoSEQ multiplex PCR, and the TCRdb table lists in-frame clones only, not all of them. The repertoire has about 44,000 clones, approximately 90% of them found once; the top ten carry around 12%. Sequenced material: peripheral blood. The source is a human donor in a cohort sampled during active COVID-19. Each CDR3 is given with its conserved first and last residue. The order of the fields is V gene, D gene, clone size, J gene, CDR3 protein, CDR3 DNA. The D gene is left open where the match is weak. Clone size, where shown, is once, few, many, or a class for clones that have expanded.

>TRBV9|NA|NA|TRBJ1-1
CASSGLPVAAEAFF
TGTGCCAGCAGCGGACTCCCGGTGGCTGCTGAAGCTTTCTTT
>TRBV7-2|NA|NA|TRBJ2-1
CASSLVPSSYNEQFF
TGTGCCAGCAGCTTAGTTCCTAGCTCCTACAATGAGCAGTTCTTC
>TRBV5-1|NA|once|TRBJ2-5
CASSLEGGSSTQYF
TGCGCCAGCAGCTTGGAAGGCGGATCATCGACCCAGTACTTC
>TRBV5-1|NA|NA|TRBJ1-6
CASQQGHFYNSPLHF
TGCGCGAGCCAACAGGGTCATTTCTATAATTCACCCCTCCACTTT
>TRBV5-1|NA|NA|TRBJ1-1
CASSDGGLNTEAFF
TGCGCCAGCAGCGACGGGGGGTTGAACACTGAAGCTTTCTTT
>TRBV7-9|TRBD2|NA|TRBJ2-1
CASSLPLRLAGSRNEQFF
TGTGCCAGCAGCTTACCCTTAAGACTAGCGGGAAGTCGGAATGAGCAGTTCTTC
>TRBV4-3|TRBD2|NA|TRBJ2-2
CASSHQSIAGGNTGELFF
TGCGCCAGCAGCCATCAGTCCATAGCGGGAGGGAACACCGGGGAGCTGTTTTTT
>TRBV5-1|NA|NA|TRBJ2-7
CASRIGPGVLEQYF
TGCGCCAGCAGGATCGGTCCGGGGGTCCTCGAGCAGTACTTC
>TRBV27|TRBD2|NA|TRBJ2-3
CASSWVLTGGTDTQYF
TGTGCCAGCAGCTGGGTGTTAACGGGAGGGACGGATACGCAGTATTTT
>TRBV21-1|NA|NA|TRBJ2-7
CASSKAQTGGSNYEQYF
TGTGCCAGCAGCAAAGCGCAGACAGGGGGCTCCAACTACGAGCAGTACTTC
>TRBV5-5|TRBD2|NA|TRBJ2-3
CASSLDLAGASMTDTQYF
TGTGCCAGCAGCTTGGACCTAGCGGGGGCCTCTATGACAGATACGCAGTATTTT
>TRBV5-1|NA|NA|TRBJ1-5
CASSLGDNNQPQHF
TGCGCCAGCAGCTTGGGGGACAACAATCAGCCCCAGCATTTT
>TRBV30|TRBD1|NA|TRBJ1-2
CAWSVRDRYANYGYTF
TGTGCCTGGAGTGTACGGGACAGATACGCTAACTATGGCTACACCTTC
>TRBV6-2/TRBV6-3|NA|NA|TRBJ2-7
CASSLTAPSEQYF
TGTGCCAGCAGTCTAACCGCCCCATCCGAGCAGTACTTC
>TRBV24-1|TRBD1|NA|TRBJ2-3
CATSDTVGTGAGDTQYF
TGTGCCACCAGTGATACGGTTGGGACAGGGGCCGGGGATACGCAGTATTTT
>TRBV9|TRBD1|NA|TRBJ1-1
CASSGIQGAGNTEAFF
TGTGCCAGCAGCGGCATACAGGGGGCGGGAAACACTGAAGCTTTCTTT
>TRBV10-3|NA|NA|TRBJ1-3
CAISEAGGTGNTIYF
TGTGCCATCAGTGAGGCGGGAGGAACTGGAAACACCATATATTTT
>TRBV6-5|NA|NA|TRBJ2-7
CASSYYDRTEQYF
TGTGCCAGCAGTTATTACGACAGGACCGAGCAGTACTTC
>TRBV5-5|NA|NA|TRBJ2-2
CASSFLGRRNTGELFF
TGTGCCAGCAGCTTCTTGGGGAGAAGGAACACCGGGGAGCTGTTTTTT
>TRBV6-2/TRBV6-3|TRBD2|NA|TRBJ2-5
CASSRRGTSGSVETQYF
TGTGCCAGCAGTCGTCGCGGGACTAGCGGGAGCGTGGAGACCCAGTACTTC
>TRBV10-3|TRBD1|NA|TRBJ1-2
CAISESEGATRGYTF
TGTGCCATCAGTGAGTCGGAGGGGGCGACTCGTGGCTACACCTTC
>TRBV4-1|TRBD2|NA|TRBJ2-5
CASSQPGLAGGETQYF
TGCGCCAGCAGCCAACCCGGACTAGCGGGTGGAGAGACCCAGTACTTC